Listed here are 16 T cell receptor beta chains from one sample, sequenced in a study of T cell therapy after organ transplantation. No antigen has been assigned to these receptors. Documented time point: 20-29 weeks after completion of therapy. Assay: immunoSEQ multiplex PCR; the TCRdb copy retains only in-frame clones and omits some. The repertoire holds more than 15,000 clones, approximately 85% seen once, with about 28% in the top ten. The sequencing here drew on CD8+ T cells from blood, taken after autologous CMV-specific T cell therapy. These receptors came from a human patient who had received a solid organ transplant and had CMV disease. A share of the T cells may be of graft donor origin.

This chain connects TRBV7-8 to TRBJ1-5; D gene unclear. This CDR3 contains 15 residues. Germline values: CDR1 SGHVS, CDR2 FQNEAQ. The germline V and J ends were trimmed by 5 bases and 9 bases, with 20 bases remaining between them. CDR3 region: CASSLRFGAGGPQHF. The DNA for the CDR3 is TGTGCCAGCAGCCTTAGGTTCGGCGCGGGAGGGCCCCAGCATTTT.

The count of this clone is one. The V and J genes are TRBV30 and TRBJ2-7; tentatively, D is TRBD2 (5 bases). Germline values: CDR1 GTSNPN, CDR2 SVGIG (reference sequence). CDR3 size: 12 residues. The CDR3 region is CGGSTLSYEQYF. The CDR3 DNA is TGTGGAGGGAGTACTCTCTCCTACGAGCAGTACTTC.

The gene calls are TRBV10-1 and TRBJ1-5; D may be TRBD1 (6 bases). The length of the CDR3 is 18 residues. V shed 7 bases and J shed 3 bases, with 25 bases lying between them. Germline V gene data show CDR1 as WNHNN and CDR2 as SYGVQD (reference sequence). The CDR3 reads CASTGTGRNTKNNQPQHF. CDR3 DNA: TGCGCCAGCACTGGAACAGGGCGCAACACCAAAAACAATCAGCCCCAGCATTTT.

The chain uses TRBV27 and TRBJ2-2; D might be TRBD1 (6 bases). The V end was cut by 6 bases, the J end by 4 bases, with 9 bases between. CDR3 length equals 13 residues. Germline CDR1 reads MNHEY; CDR2 reads SMNVEV (reference sequence). CDR3 nucleotides: TGTGCCAGCAGCACAGGGACCACCGGGGAGCTGTTTTTT. Protein sequence: CASSTGTTGELFF.

V is TRBV2 and J is TRBJ2-1; D unresolved. CDR3 length: 16 amino acids. Germline V gene data show CDR1 as SNHLY and CDR2 as FYNNEI. Trimming took 6 bases from V and 3 from J, leaving 18 bases between them. The CDR3 region is CASSPLHLTNYNEQFF. The CDR3 DNA is TGTGCCAGCAGCCCCCTACACCTGACAAACTACAATGAGCAGTTCTTC.

This clone was seen a handful of times. Other nucleotide sequences from this sample produce the same CDR3. The J gene is TRBJ1-5, the V gene TRBV5-8, with D hard to call. V lost 1 base and J 0 bases, leaving 8 bases between the germline ends. CDR3 size: 15 residues. The germline CDR1 and CDR2 sequences are SGHTS and YDEGEE. The CDR3 here is CASSLQGYSNQPQHF. In nucleotides, the CDR3 is TGTGCCAGCAGCTTGCAAGGGTATAGCAATCAGCCCCAGCATTTT.

V gene TRBV7-9 combines with J gene TRBJ2-7; D might be TRBD2 (5 bases). The germline CDR1 and CDR2 sequences are SEHNR and FQNEAQ (reference sequence). The V end lost 5 bases, the J end lost 0 bases, and 14 bases lay between the germline ends. The length of the CDR3 is 15 residues. CDR3 coding DNA: TGTGCCAGCAGCCCCGGGGTCCTCGACTCCTACGAGCAGTACTTC. Residues: CASSPGVLDSYEQYF. Together with reference TRBV7-9 and TRBJ2-7, the CDR3 gives the full variable domain: DTGVSQNPRHKITKRGQNVTFRCDPISEHNRLYWYRQTLGQGPEFLTYFQNEAQLEKSRLLSDRFSAERPKGSFSTLEIQRTEQGDSAMYLCASSPGVLDSYEQYFGPGTRLTVT.

This chain joins TRBV29-1 and TRBJ2-2, with unresolved D. The length of the CDR3 is 12 residues. V was trimmed by 3 bases and J by 6 bases, leaving 8 bases between them. Germline values: CDR1 SQVTM, CDR2 ANQGSEA. CDR3 residues: CSVEVMPGELFF. CDR3 nucleotides: TGCAGCGTTGAGGTCATGCCCGGGGAGCTGTTTTTT.

The chain combines TRBV2 with TRBJ2-5; the D gene could be TRBD1 or TRBD2 (5 bases each). The length of the CDR3 is 13 residues. The germline gives CDR1 SNHLY, CDR2 FYNNEI. V gave up 3 bases and J gave up 4 bases, with 9 bases separating them. CDR3 in amino acids: CASSDRDRETQYF. The CDR3 DNA is TGTGCCAGCAGTGACAGGGACCGAGAGACCCAGTACTTC.

Written as DNA, the CDR3 is TGTGCCAGCAGTTTAAGGGACGGCTCCACAGATACGCAGTATTTT. Its translation is CASSLRDGSTDTQYF. This chain links TRBV27 with TRBJ2-3; D tentatively fits TRBD1 or TRBD2 (5 bases each). Trimming left V 2 bases short and J 2 bases short, with 11 bases between. Germline CDR1 and CDR2: MNHEY and SMNVEV (reference sequence). The CDR3 is 15 amino acids.

The chain couples TRBV27 to TRBJ2-7, with TRBD1 identical over 9 bases. CDR1 and CDR2 (germline): MNHEY, SMNVEV (reference sequence). The trim removed 5 bases at V and 1 base at J, leaving 0 bases unmatched. This CDR3 is built from 13 residues. The CDR3: CASSDRGSYEQYF. Written as DNA, the CDR3 is TGTGCCAGCAGTGACAGGGGGTCCTACGAGCAGTACTTC.

The rearrangement uses TRBV6-4 and TRBJ2-2; D gene uncertain. Trimming removed 2 bases at V and 3 bases at J, with 10 bases between. This CDR3 is built from 15 residues. Germline V gives CDR1 MRHNA, CDR2 SNTAGT. CDR3 region: CASSDPGTDTGELFF. The CDR3 DNA sequence: TGTGCCAGCAGTGACCCGGGTACGGACACCGGGGAGCTGTTTTTT.

This clone was observed a few times. J is TRBJ1-4 and V is TRBV4-2; 7 bases are shared with TRBD1. V shed 1 base and J 7 bases; nucleotides not matched to a gene: 9. This CDR3 is 16 amino acids long. Germline CDR1 and CDR2: LGHNA and YNFKEQ. The CDR3 reads CASSQGVTGAVEKLFF. The CDR3 nucleotides read TGTGCCAGCAGCCAAGGGGTAACAGGGGCAGTTGAAAAACTGTTTTTT.

The chain uses TRBV4-1 and TRBJ2-2, with 9 bases matching TRBD1. V trimming: 8 bases; J trimming: 8 bases; junction bases outside the gene matches: 9. This CDR3 contains 14 residues. Germline V gene data show CDR1 as MGHRA and CDR2 as YSYEKL. The chain's CDR3 is CASELGQGGGELFF. The CDR3 DNA reads as TGCGCCAGCGAGTTGGGACAGGGTGGTGGGGAGCTGTTTTTT.

The V and J genes are TRBV27 and TRBJ2-7; 8 nucleotides line up with TRBD1. The CDR3 contains 15 residues. Germline CDR1 MNHEY, CDR2 SMNVEV (reference sequence). Trimming removed 9 bases from V and 1 base from J; junction bases left unmatched: 11. CDR3 protein: CASSTTGTGSYEQYF. In DNA form, the CDR3 reads TGTGCCAGTTCCACCACCGGGACAGGATCCTACGAGCAGTACTTC.

This clone was found a few times. The CDR3 here is CASTPGLADYNEQFF. Here the CDR3 DNA reads TGCGCCAGCACACCGGGACTAGCGGATTACAATGAGCAGTTCTTC. This sequence joins TRBV10-1 and TRBJ2-1; TRBD2 aligns across 11 bases. Germline loops: CDR1 WNHNN, CDR2 SYGVQD (reference sequence). V dropped 7 bases and J dropped 4; count of bases not matched to a gene: 6. The CDR3 is 15 amino acids.